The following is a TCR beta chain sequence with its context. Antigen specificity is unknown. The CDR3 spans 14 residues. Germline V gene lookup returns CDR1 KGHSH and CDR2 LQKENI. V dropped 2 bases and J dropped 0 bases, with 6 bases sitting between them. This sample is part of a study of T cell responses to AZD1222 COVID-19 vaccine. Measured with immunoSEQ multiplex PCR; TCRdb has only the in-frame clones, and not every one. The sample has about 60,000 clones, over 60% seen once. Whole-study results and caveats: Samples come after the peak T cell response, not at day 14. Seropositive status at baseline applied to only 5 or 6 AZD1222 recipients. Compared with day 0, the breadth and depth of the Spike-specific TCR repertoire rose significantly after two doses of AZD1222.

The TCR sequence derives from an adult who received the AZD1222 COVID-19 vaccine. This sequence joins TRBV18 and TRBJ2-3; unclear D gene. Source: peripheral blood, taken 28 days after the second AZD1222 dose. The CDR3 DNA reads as TGTGCCAGCTCACCAACGGTTAGCACAGATACGCAGTATTTT. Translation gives CASSPTVSTDTQYF.